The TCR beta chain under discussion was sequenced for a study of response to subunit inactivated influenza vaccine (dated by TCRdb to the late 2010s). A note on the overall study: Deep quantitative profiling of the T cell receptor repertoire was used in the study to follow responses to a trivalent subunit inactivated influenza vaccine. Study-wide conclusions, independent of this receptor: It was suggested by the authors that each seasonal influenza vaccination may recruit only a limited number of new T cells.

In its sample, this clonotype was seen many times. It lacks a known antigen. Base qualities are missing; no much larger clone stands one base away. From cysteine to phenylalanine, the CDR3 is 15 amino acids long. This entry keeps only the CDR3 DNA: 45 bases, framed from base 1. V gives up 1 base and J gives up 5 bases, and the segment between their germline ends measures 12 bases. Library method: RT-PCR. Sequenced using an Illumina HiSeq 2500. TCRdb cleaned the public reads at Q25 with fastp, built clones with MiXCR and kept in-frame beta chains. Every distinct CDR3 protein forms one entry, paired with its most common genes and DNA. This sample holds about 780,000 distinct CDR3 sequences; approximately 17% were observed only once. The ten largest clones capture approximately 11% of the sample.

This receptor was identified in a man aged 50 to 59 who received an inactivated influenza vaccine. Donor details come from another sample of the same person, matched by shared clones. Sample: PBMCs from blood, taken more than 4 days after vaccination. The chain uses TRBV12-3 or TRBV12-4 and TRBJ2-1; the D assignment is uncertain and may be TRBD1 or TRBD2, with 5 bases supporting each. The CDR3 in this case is CASSLDRTVDNEQFF. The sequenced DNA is TGTGCCAGCAGTTTAGACAGGACTGTGGACAATGAGCAGTTCTTC.